This note documents a single T cell receptor (beta chain) sequence. What it binds is unknown. This specimen belongs to a study of shared clonotypes between healthy human individuals. Study findings and constraints: All-four-donor shared clonotypes had higher generation probabilities than non-shared clonotypes did. Estimated richness values were generally larger in naive subsets than in memory subsets.

CDR3 length: 15 residues. The V gene lost 7 bases and the J gene lost 3 bases, with 16 bases spanning the gap. Looked up from germline, CDR1 is LNHDA and CDR2 is SQIVND (reference sequence). Each PCR replicate from the sorted subsets contained approximately 0.2 ug DNA, which is about 30,000 T cell genomes. The method was immunoSEQ multiplex PCR; TCRdb's version includes in-frame clones alone and lacks a portion of them. Here the sample spans millions of clones, 85% to 95% being singletons. Material: naive CD4+ T cells sorted from blood. Indicated subset: CD45RA+ positively selected. The source is a man younger than 35 in good health. The J gene is TRBJ1-5, the V gene TRBV19, with D possibly TRBD1 on 6 matching bases. The CDR3 DNA is TGTGCCAGTACTATGGACAGTGGGGACAATCAGCCCCAGCATTTT. It codes for CASTMDSGDNQPQHF.